This entry describes one T cell receptor (beta chain). Antigen: not known. The record originates from a study of early stage breast cancer tumors. About the research overall: Most invasive tumors, about 75% of the 16, were ER+/PR+/HER2-. Study outcomes and limitations: Tumors had approximately 2.5-fold higher T cell density and higher clonality than adjacent normal breast tissue. In about 85% of the 16 patients, blood comparison separated tumor from normal breast.

Blood replicates held 0.5 ug DNA, tumor or normal breast roughly 1.5 ug, two each. Method: immunoSEQ multiplex PCR; TCRdb's copy keeps in-frame clones and lacks some. The data show 27,000 or so clones, with 84% seen just once and around 10% held by the top ten. Sequencing was carried out using blood. The receptor comes from a person aged 45-65 years with breast cancer.

The CDR3 loop is CASSPGRGFGEAFF. CDR3 nucleotides: TGTGCCAGCAGCCCTGGAAGGGGGTTTGGTGAAGCTTTCTTT. V gene TRBV11-2 combines with J gene TRBJ1-1; a weak D match, TRBD1 (6 bases). This CDR3 has 14 amino acids. V shed 5 bases and J shed 7 bases, with 17 bases lying between them. The germline V gene has CDR1 SGHAT and CDR2 FQNNGV. Drawing the rest from reference TRBV11-2 and TRBJ1-1, the complete variable domain is EAGVAQSPRYKIIEKRQSVAFWCNPISGHATLYWYQQILGQGPKLLIQFQNNGVVDDSQLPKDRFSAERLKGVDSTLKIQPAKLEDSAVYLCASSPGRGFGEAFFGQGTRLTVV.